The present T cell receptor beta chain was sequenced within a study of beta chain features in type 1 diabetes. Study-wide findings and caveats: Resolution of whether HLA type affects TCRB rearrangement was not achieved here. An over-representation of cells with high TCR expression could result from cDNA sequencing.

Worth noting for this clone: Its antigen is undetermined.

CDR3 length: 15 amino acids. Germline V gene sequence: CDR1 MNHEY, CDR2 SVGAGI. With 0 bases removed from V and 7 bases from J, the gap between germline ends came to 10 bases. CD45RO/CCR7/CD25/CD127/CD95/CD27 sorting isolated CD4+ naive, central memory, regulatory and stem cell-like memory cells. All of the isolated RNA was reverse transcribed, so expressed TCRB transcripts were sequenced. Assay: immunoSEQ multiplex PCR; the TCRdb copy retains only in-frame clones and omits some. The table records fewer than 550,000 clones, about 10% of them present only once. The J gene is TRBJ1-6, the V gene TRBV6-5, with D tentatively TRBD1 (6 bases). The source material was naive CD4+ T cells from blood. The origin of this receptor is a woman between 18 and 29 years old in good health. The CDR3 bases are TGTGCCAGCAGTTACTCGTTACAGGGCAATTCACCCCTCCACTTT. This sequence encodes CASSYSLQGNSPLHF.